This T cell receptor beta chain was obtained from a study of blood T cell repertoires in COVID-19 (dated by TCRdb to between 2020 and 2021). Context from the whole study: Collaborator samples came from the United States, Italy and Spain and covered acute and convalescent phases of COVID-19. The prospective study material was composed of cDNA or gDNA derived from T cells, B-cell-depleted T cells, or PBMCs. Deeply sampled blood TCRbeta repertoires from subjects exposed to, actively infected with, or recovered from COVID-19 were included in the dataset. The repertoires were released in a freely available public database meant as a resource for research on the immune response to SARS-CoV-2. Samples were obtained from the ongoing ImmuneRACE study (first 160 participants) and from approximately 1,200 subjects provided by 6 global collaborators. A de-identified subject ID, COVID-19 status, age in years and sex were almost always included in the sample metadata. HLA class I and class II types, where available, came from metadata supplied by the sample provider rather than from assay-based typing. Findings and caveats that apply to the study as a whole: How much clinical and demographic metadata was included differed by source and by participant, and the metadata was provided uncurated.

The immunoSEQ Assay, a bias-controlled multiplex PCR, was used to amplify TCRbeta CDR3 regions from genomic DNA. Turning to the authors' computational methods: The number of nucleated cells in each sample was estimated from the amplification of reference gene primers within the assay. Sequence reads were collapsed and filtered to measure the absolute abundance of every unique TCRbeta CDR3 rearrangement. For each sample, productive Simpson clonality was calculated as the square root of Simpson's diversity index across productive rearrangements. TCRdb obtained this table from immuneACCESS and retained in-frame rearrangements with V and J assigned. These tables miss some clones; where compared with another copy, unresolved V genes account for less than half of the shortfall, and the remainder is unexplained. D and trimming were read from the DNA, whereas the V and J calls and clone size are those reported in that table. In all, the sample holds some 62,000 clones, and around 85% of those were seen once. The top ten hold around 20% of the sample.

From cysteine to phenylalanine, the CDR3 is 11 amino acids long. The entry retains the CDR3 DNA only, 33 bases that are in frame from base 1. V and J lose 3 bases and 7 bases, and a span of 5 bases separates them. For CDR1 and CDR2, the germline V gene lists SGHTS and YDEGEE. About this clone: Its recognized antigen is unknown. No base quality values were provided; no much bigger clone lies one nucleotide off.

Each collaborating institution followed its own protocols to collect whole blood in K2EDTA tubes. For TCRbeta analysis, collaborators shipped samples as frozen whole blood, isolated PBMCs, or DNA extracted from either of those sample types. Input material: peripheral blood. This receptor was identified in a woman older than 75 with active or convalescent COVID-19. The chain uses TRBV5-8 and TRBJ2-1; TRBD2 could be the D gene, as 5 bases match. The CDR3 here reads CASSWTNEQFF. The bases are TGTGCCAGCAGCTGGACTAATGAGCAGTTCTTC.